The rows below give T cell receptor beta chains drawn from one sample of a study of identical twins. Via MiXCR, TCRdb re-called the 5' RACE reads, giving one row per CDR3 protein. The table shows about 810,000 distinct CDR3 sequences, with about 12% occurring only once. The same data also contributed to another study, on yellow fever vaccine responses in identical twins.

Source material: PBMCs. Receptors were obtained from a woman between 18 and 29 years old in good health. Each CDR3 is given with its conserved first and last residue. The D gene is left open where the match is weak. Rows give clone size only sometimes, using once, few, many, or a class for an expanded clone.

j_call | v_call | clone_size | d_call | cdr3_nt | cdr3_aa
TRBJ2-1 | TRBV11-2 | many | - | TGTGCCAGCATCCGAGGGGCGGCTAGCAATGAGCAGTTCTTC | CASIRGAASNEQFF
TRBJ2-2 | TRBV10-3 | - | TRBD1 | TGTGCCATCAGTGGTGGACAGGCCGACACCGGGGAGCTGTTTTTT | CAISGGQADTGELFF
TRBJ2-2 | TRBV27 | few | - | TGTGCCAGCAGTTCACTCTCAGGGGTATCCCTAATGGCCGGGGAGCTGTTTTTT | CASSSLSGVSLMAGELFF
TRBJ2-1 | TRBV7-9 | many | TRBD2 | TGTGCCAGCAGCTCCCAGACTAGCGGGAGCTACAATGAGCAGTTCTTC | CASSSQTSGSYNEQFF
TRBJ2-1 | TRBV3-1 | few | - | TGTGCCAGCAGCCAAGACTACCTTGGGGCTGGGAAGCAGTTCTTC | CASSQDYLGAGKQFF
TRBJ2-3 | TRBV7-9 | - | - | TGTGCCAGCCACTCCACAGATACGCAGTATTTT | CASHSTDTQYF
TRBJ2-1 | TRBV12-3/TRBV12-4 | - | - | TGTGCCAGCAGGGGGTCCCATGCGACTGGGGATGAGCAGTTCTTC | CASRGSHATGDEQFF
TRBJ2-1 | TRBV29-1 | - | - | TGCAGCGTAACTGGACGGTCTCTTGAGCAGTTCTTC | CSVTGRSLEQFF
TRBJ1-2 | TRBV11-2 | many | TRBD1 | TGTGCCAGCCCCGACCTCACCGGGAGGACAGGGACGAACTATGGCTACACCTTC | CASPDLTGRTGTNYGYTF
TRBJ2-1 | TRBV5-8 | - | TRBD1 | TGTGCCAGCAGCTCAAACCCGGGACAGGGCCTGAGTGAGCAGTTCTTC | CASSSNPGQGLSEQFF
TRBJ2-2 | TRBV20-1 | - | - | TGCAGTGCTGGCGGCACCGACACCGGGGAGCTGTTTTTT | CSAGGTDTGELFF
TRBJ2-1 | TRBV19 | few | - | TGTGCCACGTCGGAAGCTACTGCTGCCTACAATGAGCAGTTCTTC | CATSEATAAYNEQFF
TRBJ2-5 | TRBV20-1 | - | - | TGCAGTGCTAGAGATCCTAGGAGGGAGACCCAGTACTTC | CSARDPRRETQYF
TRBJ2-1 | TRBV7-3 | few | TRBD1 | TGTGCCAGCAGCTTAATTCCCCGACAGGGGGTAATCAATGAGCAGTTCTTC | CASSLIPRQGVINEQFF
TRBJ1-6 | TRBV9 | few | - | TGTGCCAGCAGCGTACAGGGCGGTTCACCCCTCCACTTT | CASSVQGGSPLHF
TRBJ2-7 | TRBV5-6 | - | - | TGTGCCAGCAGCTTGCAGTGGTCTAACCCCTCCTACGAGCAGTACTTC | CASSLQWSNPSYEQYF
TRBJ2-1 | TRBV20-1 | few | TRBD2 | TGCAGTGCTAGATCGGGGCTAGCGGGGGGGCTTAATGAGCAGTTCTTC | CSARSGLAGGLNEQFF
TRBJ2-1 | TRBV20-1 | - | - | TGCAGTGCTAGAGAACCCCTCGTCCGGGGCGTCGTGTACAATGAGCAGTTCTTC | CSAREPLVRGVVYNEQFF
TRBJ2-1 | TRBV6-2/TRBV6-3 | - | - | TGTGCCAGCACTCTCATAGGGAGCTCCTACAATGAGCAGTTCTTC | CASTLIGSSYNEQFF
TRBJ2-7 | TRBV12-3/TRBV12-4 | many | - | TGTGCCAGCAGACGGGACGGATCATACGAGCAGTACTTC | CASRRDGSYEQYF
TRBJ2-7 | TRBV15 | - | - | TGTGCCACCAGCAGCCCCAGAGAACGCTCCTACGAGCAGTACTTC | CATSSPRERSYEQYF
TRBJ2-5 | TRBV19 | few | TRBD1 | TGTGCCAGTAATCGGGGACAGGTAGTCGGGGAGACCCAGTACTTC | CASNRGQVVGETQYF
TRBJ2-5 | TRBV24-1 | few | - | TGTGCCACCAGTGACATTCGGACAGCCGGTTTTATGCAAGAGACCCAGTACTTC | CATSDIRTAGFMQETQYF